Listed below are T cell receptor beta chains from one sample, sequenced in a study of blood T cells in healthy people across ages. TCRdb re-called the 5' RACE reads with MiXCR, one entry per CDR3 protein. The sample consists of around 1,800,000 distinct CDR3 sequences, 39% of them appearing once. The source material was blood. The receptors were sampled from a human donor in good health. Each CDR3 is given with its conserved first and last residue. A D gene is named only where the DNA matches it firmly.

J gene	V gene	D gene	CDR3 protein
TRBJ1-1	TRBV9	.	CASSVGGAMNTEAFF
TRBJ2-7	TRBV29-1	TRBD2	CSVETSGSYEQYF
TRBJ2-3	TRBV3-1	.	CASSQEGTANTDTQYF
TRBJ2-1	TRBV18	TRBD1	CASSLRVRDRDYNEQFF
.	TRBV12-3/TRBV12-4	TRBD2	CASSFRLAGGLSTHEQYF
TRBJ2-1	TRBV6-2/TRBV6-3	TRBD2	CASSRSGPRARSYNEQFF
TRBJ2-3	TRBV2	TRBD1	CASGEQGATDTQYF
TRBJ2-3	TRBV20-1	.	CSGMKASTDTQYF
TRBJ1-6	TRBV7-8	.	CASSAPRGGNSPLHF
TRBJ1-1	TRBV29-1	TRBD1	CSVSLDRDTEAFF
TRBJ2-2	TRBV29-1	TRBD1	CSVGGTGANTGELFF
TRBJ1-1	TRBV11-2	.	CASSHDRIKAFF
TRBJ1-1	TRBV12-3/TRBV12-4	TRBD1	CATMTGQNTEAFF
TRBJ2-7	TRBV5-5	TRBD2	CASSFGGAPYEQYF
TRBJ1-5	TRBV7-2	.	CASSFGRATSNQPQHF
TRBJ2-1	TRBV7-2	.	CASSLQGFEQFF
TRBJ1-1	TRBV29-1	.	CSVVSRVMNTEAFF
TRBJ2-7	TRBV5-1	.	CASSSSGGYLYEQYF
TRBJ1-5	TRBV5-5	TRBD1	CASSLRPLTGNQPQHF
TRBJ1-6	TRBV9	.	CASSPRANPPLHF
.	TRBV7-2	.	CASSSSGSRETQYF
TRBJ2-7	TRBV20-1	.	CSARDPRYTSYEQYF
TRBJ2-3	TRBV6-1	TRBD2	CASRATGLAGFRDTQYF
TRBJ2-1	TRBV2	.	CASFGGNEQFF
TRBJ1-5	TRBV4-3	.	CASSQDGTDNQPQHF
TRBJ1-1	TRBV4-1	.	CASSQDLSKTEVFF
TRBJ2-3	TRBV11-2	.	CASSHAQGGDTQYF
TRBJ1-2	TRBV29-1	.	CSVEPGYGYTF
TRBJ1-2	TRBV29-1	.	CSVDRGSSGYTF
TRBJ1-1	TRBV7-9	.	CASRSRAESTEAFF
TRBJ1-2	TRBV5-5	.	CASSPGPDTYGYTF
TRBJ1-2	TRBV7-2	TRBD1	CASSPATGVGYTF
TRBJ2-5	TRBV3-1	.	CASSQVVGEETQYF
TRBJ1-2	TRBV24-1	.	CATSEEPRKGYTF
TRBJ2-5	TRBV7-3	TRBD1	CASSLNPWQGAAETQYF
TRBJ2-7	TRBV3-1	TRBD2	CASSQDWGSGGLIYEQYF
TRBJ2-4	TRBV6-2/TRBV6-3	.	CASGAGAKNIQYF
TRBJ2-1	TRBV29-1	.	CSVARGSYNEQFF
TRBJ2-1	TRBV20-1	TRBD2	CSAKRGARYEQFF
TRBJ1-1	TRBV15	.	CATSRGVSAKAFF
TRBJ2-7	TRBV12-5	.	CASGPRGAAYEQYF
TRBJ1-1	TRBV18	.	CASSPAQRQNTEAFF
TRBJ1-1	TRBV7-2	.	CASSLLITRGEAFF
TRBJ1-5	TRBV23-1	TRBD1	CASSQSGRDRGPKDQPQHF
TRBJ2-3	TRBV2	.	CASTSSTDTQYF
TRBJ2-5	TRBV7-9	.	CASSLPGTETQYF